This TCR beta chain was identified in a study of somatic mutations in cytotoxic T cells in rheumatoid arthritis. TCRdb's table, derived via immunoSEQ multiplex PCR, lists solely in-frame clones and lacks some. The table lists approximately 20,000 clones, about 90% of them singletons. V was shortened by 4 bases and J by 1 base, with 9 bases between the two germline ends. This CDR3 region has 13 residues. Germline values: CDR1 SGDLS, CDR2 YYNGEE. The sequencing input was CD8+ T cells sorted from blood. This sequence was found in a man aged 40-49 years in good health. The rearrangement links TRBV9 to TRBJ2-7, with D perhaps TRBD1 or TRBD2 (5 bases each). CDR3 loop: CASSSWGSYEQYF. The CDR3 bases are TGTGCCAGCAGCTCGTGGGGGTCCTACGAGCAGTACTTC.